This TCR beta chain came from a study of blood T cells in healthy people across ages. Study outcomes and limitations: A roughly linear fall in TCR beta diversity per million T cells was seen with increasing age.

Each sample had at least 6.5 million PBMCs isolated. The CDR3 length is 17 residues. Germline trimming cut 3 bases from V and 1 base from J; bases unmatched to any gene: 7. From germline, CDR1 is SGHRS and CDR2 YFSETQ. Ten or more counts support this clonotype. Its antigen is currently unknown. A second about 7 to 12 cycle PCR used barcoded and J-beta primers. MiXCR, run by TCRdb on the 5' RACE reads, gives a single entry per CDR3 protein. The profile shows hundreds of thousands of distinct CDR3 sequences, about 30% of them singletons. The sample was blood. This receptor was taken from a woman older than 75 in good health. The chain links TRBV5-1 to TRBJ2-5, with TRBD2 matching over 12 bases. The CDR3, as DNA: TGCGCCAGCAGCTCGGGGGTGACTAGCGGGGGCCAAGAGACCCAGTACTTC. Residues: CASSSGVTSGGQETQYF.